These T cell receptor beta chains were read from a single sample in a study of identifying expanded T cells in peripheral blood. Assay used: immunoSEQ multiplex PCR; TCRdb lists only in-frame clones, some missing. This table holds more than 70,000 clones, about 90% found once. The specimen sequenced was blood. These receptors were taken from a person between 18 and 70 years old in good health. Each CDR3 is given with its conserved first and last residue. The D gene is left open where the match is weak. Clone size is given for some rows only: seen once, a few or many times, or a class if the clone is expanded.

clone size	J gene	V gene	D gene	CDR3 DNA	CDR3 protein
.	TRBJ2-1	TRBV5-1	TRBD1	TGCGCCAGTCGACAGGGCAGTGAGCAGTTCTTC	CASRQGSEQFF
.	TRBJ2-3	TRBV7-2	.	TGTGCCAGCAGCTTAGAAGTTGTAGTTCTCACAGATACGCAGTATTTT	CASSLEVVVLTDTQYF
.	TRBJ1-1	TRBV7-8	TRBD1	TGTGCCAGCAGCTTTCGACAGGGGGTCGCTGAAGCTTTCTTT	CASSFRQGVAEAFF
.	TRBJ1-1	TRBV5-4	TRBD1	TGTGCCAGCAGCCCGGACAGGGGGCGTGAAGCTTTCTTT	CASSPDRGREAFF
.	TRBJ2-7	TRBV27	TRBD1	TGTGCCAGCGGATCGAACTCCGGGACAGCTACCTACGAGCAGTACTTC	CASGSNSGTATYEQYF
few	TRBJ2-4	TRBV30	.	TGTGCCTGGGGGCGGCAGGGGATAGACATTCAGTACTTC	CAWGRQGIDIQYF
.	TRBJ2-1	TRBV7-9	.	TGTGCCAGCAGCTTAGGGTCCTACAATGAGCAGTTCTTC	CASSLGSYNEQFF
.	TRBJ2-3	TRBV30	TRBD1	TGTGCCTGGAATCGGGACAGGGTATCCGATACGCAGTATTTT	CAWNRDRVSDTQYF
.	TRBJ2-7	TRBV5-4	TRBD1	TGTGCCAGCAGCTTGGGGAGAGGGACAGGGATATCCTACGAGCAGTACTTC	CASSLGRGTGISYEQYF
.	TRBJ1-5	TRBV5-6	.	TGTGCCAGCAGCTTATGGGCGACACAGAGGCGCAATCAGCCCCAGCATTTT	CASSLWATQRRNQPQHF
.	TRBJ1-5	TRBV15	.	TGTGCCACCAGCAGCAAAGGAGGGTATAGCAATCAGCCCCAGCATTTT	CATSSKGGYSNQPQHF
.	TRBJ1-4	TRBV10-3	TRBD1	TGTGCCATCAGTACAGGGGTTTCCGAAAAACTGTTTTTT	CAISTGVSEKLFF
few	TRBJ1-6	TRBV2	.	TGTGCTCACGCCCGGGCAGGGGTCAATTCACCCCTCCACTTT	CAHARAGVNSPLHF
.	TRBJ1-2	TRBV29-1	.	TGCAGCGTTGAAGACAGCGATTACTATGGCTACACCTTC	CSVEDSDYYGYTF
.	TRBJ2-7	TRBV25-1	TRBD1	TGTGCCAGCAGTGAACCAGGGACAGGGGCCTACGAGCAGTACTTC	CASSEPGTGAYEQYF
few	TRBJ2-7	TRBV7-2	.	TGTGCCAGCAGCTTTGGAGGGGCCGTCTACGAGCAGTACTTC	CASSFGGAVYEQYF
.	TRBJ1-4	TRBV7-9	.	TGTGCCAGCAGCTGGCAAGATGAAAAACTGTTTTTT	CASSWQDEKLFF
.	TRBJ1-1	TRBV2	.	TGTGCCAGCAGTGTTGAAAGGAACACTGAAGCTTTCTTT	CASSVERNTEAFF
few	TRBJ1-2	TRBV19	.	TGTGCCAGTAGTAGCAGGGTACGTACTGGCTACACCTTC	CASSSRVRTGYTF
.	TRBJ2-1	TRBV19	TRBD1	TGTGCCAGTAGTTTAGGGGGCGTGAACAATGAGCAGTTCTTC	CASSLGGVNNEQFF
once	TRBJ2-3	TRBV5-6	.	TGTGCCAGCAGCTTGGATGGAGATACGCAGTATTTT	CASSLDGDTQYF
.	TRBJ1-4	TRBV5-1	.	TGCGCCAGCAGCTTGGTCGAGGGGTCAGAAGAAAAACTGTTTTTT	CASSLVEGSEEKLFF
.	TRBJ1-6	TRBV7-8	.	TGTGCCAGCAGCTTAGAAGATTTCGTTCGGGATTCACCCCTCCACTTT	CASSLEDFVRDSPLHF
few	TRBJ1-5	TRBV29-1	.	TGCAGCGTTGGAGATGGGAACAATCAGCCCCAGCATTTT	CSVGDGNNQPQHF
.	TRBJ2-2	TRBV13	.	TGTGCCAGCAGCCACTTGGCCCAAGGCCACGGGGAGCTGTTTTTT	CASSHLAQGHGELFF
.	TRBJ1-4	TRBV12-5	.	TGTGCTAGTGGTTTGGCTACAGGTTACGAATTGAATGGTGAAAAACTGTTTTTT	CASGLATGYELNGEKLFF
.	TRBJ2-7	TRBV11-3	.	TGTGCCAGCAGCTTAGGTTTCGGAGGGGCCGGCGAGCAGTACTTC	CASSLGFGGAGEQYF
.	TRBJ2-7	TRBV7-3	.	TGTGCCAGCAGCTTTGACACAGGATACGAGCAGTACTTC	CASSFDTGYEQYF
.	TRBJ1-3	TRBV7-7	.	TGTGCCAGCAGCTTAGCAGAGGGGCGGGGAAACACCATATATTTT	CASSLAEGRGNTIYF
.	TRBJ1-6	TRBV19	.	TGTGCCAGTAGTATACAGGTCATCTCCTATAATTCACCCCTCCACTTT	CASSIQVISYNSPLHF
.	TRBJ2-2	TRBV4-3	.	TGCGCCAGCAGCGACGACCTAGGCGGGAACACCGGGGAGCTGTTTTTT	CASSDDLGGNTGELFF
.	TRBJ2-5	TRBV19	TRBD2	TGTGCCAGTACCGGGGGGTTACAAGAGACCCAGTACTTC	CASTGGLQETQYF
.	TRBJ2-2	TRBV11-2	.	TGTGCCAGCAGCTCAACCTACACCGGGGAGCTGTTTTTT	CASSSTYTGELFF
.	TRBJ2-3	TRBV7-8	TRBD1	TGTGCCAGCAGCCCAGGGGGCGTGGATACGCAGTATTTT	CASSPGGVDTQYF
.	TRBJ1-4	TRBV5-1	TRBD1	TGCGCCAGCAGCAAGGGACAGGCCGAAGAAAAACTGTTTTTT	CASSKGQAEEKLFF
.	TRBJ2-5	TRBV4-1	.	TGCGCCAGCAGCCAAGGGATCCTGGAGACCCAGTACTTC	CASSQGILETQYF
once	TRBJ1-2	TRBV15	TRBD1	TGTGCCACCAGCAGCCGACCGGGACAGGGCACGATGGGAAACTATGGCTACACCTTC	CATSSRPGQGTMGNYGYTF
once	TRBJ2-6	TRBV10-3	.	TGTGCCATCAGTGACGCGATGTCTGGGGCCAACGTCCTGACTTTC	CAISDAMSGANVLTF
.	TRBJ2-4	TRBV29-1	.	TGCAGCGTTGAGACTGGGGACGGAAACATTCAGTACTTC	CSVETGDGNIQYF
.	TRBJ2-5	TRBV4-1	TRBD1	TGCGCCAGCAGCCCCTGGACAGGGGGCCAAGAGACCCAGTACTTC	CASSPWTGGQETQYF
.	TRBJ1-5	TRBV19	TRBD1	TGTGCCAGTAGTATCTTCGGGACAGTTATTAATCAGCCCCAGCATTTT	CASSIFGTVINQPQHF
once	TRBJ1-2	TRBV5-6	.	TGTGCCAGCAGCTTAGGTAACTATGGCTACACCTTC	CASSLGNYGYTF